Here is one T cell receptor beta chain with its context. Its antigen specificity is not known. Per-base qualities were not stored, and no clone one base away is much larger. The sample's time point label, in plain terms: cells obtained before transplantation from donor or recipient. CD3+CD4+ and CD3+CD8+ populations were FACS-sorted from unstimulated pre-transplant donor and recipient cells taken from spleen or lymph nodes. The entry originates in a study of graft-versus-host responses after intestinal transplantation (dated by TCRdb to about 2021). Broadly, across the study: The transplants that recipients got were multivisceral, liver-intestinal, or isolated intestinal. Alloreactive clones were identified by sequencing pre-transplant mixed lymphocyte reaction products and comparing these products with unstimulated pre-transplant donor and recipient T cells. Every recipient was given anti-thymocyte globulin induction, followed by 3 to 4 years of maintenance tacrolimus and steroids. A cohort of approximately 24 intestinal transplant recipients, including one retransplant, was enrolled, and a few patients lacking pretransplant specimens were excluded. After intestinal transplantation, graft-versus-host and host-versus-graft alloreactive T cell clones in the graft, circulation and bone marrow were tracked using bulk TCR-beta CDR3 sequencing. Donor T cell macrochimerism was defined as a peak of at least 4% donor T cells among recipient peripheral blood mononuclear cells. Samples from three later patients were sequenced in-house on an Illumina MiSeq with MiXCR processing rather than by the commercial service. Summary of the overall study and its limitations: Conclusions were limited by the relatively low number and heterogeneity of intestinal transplant patients. Early after transplant, peak levels of circulating GvH clones were associated with declines in HvG clones. In the allografts of patients with donor T cell macrochimerism, GvH to HvG T cell clonal ratios were high. GvH clones turned up in recipient bone marrow, with some appearing earlier in ileal mucosa or blood, a pattern consistent with an intestinal mucosal origin.

The protocol used for the library was the immunoSEQ multiplex PCR assay. For most patients, genomic DNA was isolated using the Qiagen DNeasy Blood and Tissue Kit and was shipped frozen to Adaptive Biotechnologies for TCR sequencing. Adaptive Biotechnologies carried out high-throughput TCR-beta CDR3 sequencing of genomic DNA for most patients. The authors' analysis ran thus. TCR sequencing data for around 20 patients were retrieved from Adaptive's ImmunoSEQ software; three other patients were processed with MiXCR and VDJtools. CD4 versus CD8 sorting errors were corrected by removing sequences found in both subsets at a frequency ratio below 5:1. CDR3 nucleotide sequences shared by donor and recipient were removed because the origin of these sequences could not be assigned. Alloreactive clones required at least 2-fold expansion over unstimulated cells and minimum CFSE-low frequency of 0.002% (template counts) or 0.001% (read counts). A clone was considered mappable if detected in the sequenced pre-transplant spleen, lymph node, or MLR CFSE-low populations of the donor or recipient. Cumulative frequency of alloreactive clones was calculated as a percentage of all sequences weighted by copy number. Sourced from immuneACCESS, this table was stored by TCRdb with only in-frame sequences that have V and J called. A share of the clones is absent; for the studies checked, an unresolved V gene accounts for under half, and the remainder has no known explanation. Clonal size and the V and J genes are those of that table, whereas D and trimming came from the DNA. This sample has about 70,000 clones in its table, and 85% to 95% of those were observed once. Approximately 0.5% of the sample belongs to the ten largest clones.

From cysteine to phenylalanine, the CDR3 is 14 amino acids long. Only the CDR3 portion is preserved as DNA: 42 bases, with reading frame beginning at the first base. The chain was built from TRBV21-1 and TRBJ2-3; whether TRBD2, the table's D call, matches the DNA was not checked. TRBV21-1 is an annotated pseudogene. The TCR sequence derives from a human donor who received an intestinal transplant. The specimen comprised unstimulated CD8+ T cells sorted from spleen or lymph node cells, sampled before intestinal transplant. The DNA is TGTGCCAGCTTCCCTAGCGGTAGGACAGATACGCAGTATTTT. This is translated as CASFPSGRTDTQYF.